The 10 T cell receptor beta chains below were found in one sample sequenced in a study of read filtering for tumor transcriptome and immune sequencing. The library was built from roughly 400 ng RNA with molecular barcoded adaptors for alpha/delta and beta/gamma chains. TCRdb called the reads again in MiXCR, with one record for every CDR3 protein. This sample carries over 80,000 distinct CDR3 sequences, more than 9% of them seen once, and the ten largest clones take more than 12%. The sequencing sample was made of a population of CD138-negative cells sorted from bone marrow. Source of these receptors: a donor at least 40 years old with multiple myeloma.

DNA for the CDR3: TGCGCCAGCAGCATCAGGGGCTCTAGCACAGATACGCAGTATTTT. Its translation: CASSIRGSSTDTQYF. The chain carries TRBV5-1 and TRBJ2-3; the D gene is possibly TRBD1 (6 bases). Germline CDR1 and CDR2: SGHRS and YFSETQ. V was trimmed by 4 bases and J by 0 bases, leaving 12 bases between them. CDR3 length equals 15 residues.

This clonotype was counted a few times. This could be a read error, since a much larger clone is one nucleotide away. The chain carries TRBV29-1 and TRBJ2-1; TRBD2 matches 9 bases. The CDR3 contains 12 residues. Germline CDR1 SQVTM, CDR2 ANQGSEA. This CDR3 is CSVEISGLAPHF. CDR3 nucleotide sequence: TGCAGCGTTGAGATCTCAGGACTAGCGCCTCACTTC.

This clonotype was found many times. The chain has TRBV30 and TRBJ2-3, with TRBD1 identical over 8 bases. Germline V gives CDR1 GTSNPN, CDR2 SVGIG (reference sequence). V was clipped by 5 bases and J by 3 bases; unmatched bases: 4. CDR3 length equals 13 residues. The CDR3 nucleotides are TGTGCCTGGGGACAGGGTTTGACAGATACGCAGTATTTT. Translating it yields CAWGQGLTDTQYF.

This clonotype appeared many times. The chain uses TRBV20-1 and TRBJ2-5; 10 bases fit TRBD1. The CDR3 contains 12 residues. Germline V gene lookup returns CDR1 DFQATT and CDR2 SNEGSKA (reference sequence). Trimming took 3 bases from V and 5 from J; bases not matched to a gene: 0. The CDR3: CSARGQGETQYF. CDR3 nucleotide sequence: TGCAGTGCTAGGGGACAGGGGGAGACCCAGTACTTC.

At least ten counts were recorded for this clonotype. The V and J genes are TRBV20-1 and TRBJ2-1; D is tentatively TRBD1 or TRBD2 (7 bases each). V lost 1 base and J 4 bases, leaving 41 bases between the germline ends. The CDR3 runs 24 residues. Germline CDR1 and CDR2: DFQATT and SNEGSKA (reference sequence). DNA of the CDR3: TGCAGTGCTAGAGCCAATCCAACCCCGGGAAGACAGGGAACTAGCGATCCCCTTTACAATGAGCAGTTCTTC. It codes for CSARANPTPGRQGTSDPLYNEQFF.

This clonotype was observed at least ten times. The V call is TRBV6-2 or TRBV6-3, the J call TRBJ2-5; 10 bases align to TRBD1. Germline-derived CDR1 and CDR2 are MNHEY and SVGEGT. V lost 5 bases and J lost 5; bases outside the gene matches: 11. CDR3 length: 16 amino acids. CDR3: CASSTPRDRGRETQYF. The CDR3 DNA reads TGTGCCAGCAGTACGCCCCGGGACAGGGGTCGGGAGACCCAGTACTTC.

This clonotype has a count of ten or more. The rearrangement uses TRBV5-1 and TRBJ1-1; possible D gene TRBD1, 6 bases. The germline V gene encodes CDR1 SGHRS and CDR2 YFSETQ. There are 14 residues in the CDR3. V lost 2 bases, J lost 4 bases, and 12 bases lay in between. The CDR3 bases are TGCGCCAGCAGCTTACAACAGGGTTCCACTGAAGCTTTCTTT. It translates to CASSLQQGSTEAFF.

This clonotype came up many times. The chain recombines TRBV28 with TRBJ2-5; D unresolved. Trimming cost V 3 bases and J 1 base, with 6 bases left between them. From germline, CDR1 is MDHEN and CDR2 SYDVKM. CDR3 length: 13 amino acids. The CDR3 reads CASSLTIQETQYF. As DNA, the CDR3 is TGTGCCAGCAGTTTGACAATCCAAGAGACCCAGTACTTC.

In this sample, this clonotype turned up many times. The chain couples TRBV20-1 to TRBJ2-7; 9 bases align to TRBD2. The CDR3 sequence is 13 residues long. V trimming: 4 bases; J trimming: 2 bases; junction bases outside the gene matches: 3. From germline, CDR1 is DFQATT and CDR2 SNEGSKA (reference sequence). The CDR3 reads CSATTSGTYEQYF. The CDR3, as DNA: TGCAGTGCTACGACTAGCGGTACCTACGAGCAGTACTTC.

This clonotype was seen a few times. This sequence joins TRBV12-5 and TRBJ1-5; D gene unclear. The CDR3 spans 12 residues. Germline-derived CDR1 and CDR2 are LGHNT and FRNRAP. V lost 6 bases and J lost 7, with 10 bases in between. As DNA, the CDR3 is TGTGCTAGTGGACCGGAGTCGCAGCCCCAGCATTTT. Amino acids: CASGPESQPQHF. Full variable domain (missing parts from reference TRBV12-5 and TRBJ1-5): DARVTQTPRHKVTEMGQEVTMRCQPILGHNTVFWYRQTMMQGLELLAYFRNRAPLDDSGMPKDRFSAEMPDATLATLKIQPSEPRDSAVYFCASGPESQPQHFGDGTRLSIL.